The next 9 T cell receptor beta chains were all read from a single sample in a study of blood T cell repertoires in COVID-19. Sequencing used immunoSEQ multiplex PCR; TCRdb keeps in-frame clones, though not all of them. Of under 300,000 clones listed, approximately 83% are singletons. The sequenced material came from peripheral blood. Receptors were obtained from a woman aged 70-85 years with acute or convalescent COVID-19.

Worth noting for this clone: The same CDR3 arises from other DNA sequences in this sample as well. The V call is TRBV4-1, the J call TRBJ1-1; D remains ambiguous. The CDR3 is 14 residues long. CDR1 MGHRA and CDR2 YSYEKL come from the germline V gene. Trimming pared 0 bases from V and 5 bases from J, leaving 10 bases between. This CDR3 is CASSQDPRRTEAFF. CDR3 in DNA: TGCGCCAGCAGCCAAGATCCCCGGAGGACTGAAGCTTTCTTT.

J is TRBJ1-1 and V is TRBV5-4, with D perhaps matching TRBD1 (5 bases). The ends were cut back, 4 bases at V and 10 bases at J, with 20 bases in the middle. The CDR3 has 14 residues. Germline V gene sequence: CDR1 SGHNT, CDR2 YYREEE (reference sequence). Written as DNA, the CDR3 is TGTGCCAGCAGCCTGGGACCGCAAATCGAGGGAGCTTTCTTT. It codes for CASSLGPQIEGAFF.

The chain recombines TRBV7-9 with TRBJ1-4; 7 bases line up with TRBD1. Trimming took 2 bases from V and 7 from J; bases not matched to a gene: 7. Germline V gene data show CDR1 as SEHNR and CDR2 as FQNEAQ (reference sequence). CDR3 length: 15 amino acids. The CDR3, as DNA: TGTGCCAGCAGCTTAATAATACAGGGGCGTGAAAAACTGTTTTTT. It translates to CASSLIIQGREKLFF.

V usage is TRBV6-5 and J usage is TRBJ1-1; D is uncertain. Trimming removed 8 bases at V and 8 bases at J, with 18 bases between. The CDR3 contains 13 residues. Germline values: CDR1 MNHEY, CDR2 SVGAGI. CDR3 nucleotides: TGTGCCAGCGATAGACCTGAGCGCCCCGAAGCTTTCTTT. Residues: CASDRPERPEAFF.

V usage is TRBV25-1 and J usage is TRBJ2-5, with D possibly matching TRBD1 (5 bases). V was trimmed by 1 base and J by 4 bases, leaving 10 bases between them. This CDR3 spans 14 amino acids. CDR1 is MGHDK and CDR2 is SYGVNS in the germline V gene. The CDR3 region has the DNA TGTGCCAGCAGTGAATCAGGGCCCGGAGAGACCCAGTACTTC. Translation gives CASSESGPGETQYF.

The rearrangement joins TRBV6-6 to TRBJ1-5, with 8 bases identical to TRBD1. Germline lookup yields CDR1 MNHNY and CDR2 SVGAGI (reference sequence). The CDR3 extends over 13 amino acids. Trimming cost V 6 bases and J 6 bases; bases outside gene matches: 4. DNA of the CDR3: TGTGCCAGCAGACAGGGGGAGAGTCAGCCCCAGCATTTT. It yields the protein CASRQGESQPQHF.

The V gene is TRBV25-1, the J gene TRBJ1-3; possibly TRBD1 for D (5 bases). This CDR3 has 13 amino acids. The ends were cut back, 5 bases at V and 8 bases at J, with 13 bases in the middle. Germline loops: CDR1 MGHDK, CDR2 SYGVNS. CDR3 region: CASSSDRGYTIYF. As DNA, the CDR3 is TGTGCCAGCAGTTCCGACAGAGGATACACCATATATTTT.

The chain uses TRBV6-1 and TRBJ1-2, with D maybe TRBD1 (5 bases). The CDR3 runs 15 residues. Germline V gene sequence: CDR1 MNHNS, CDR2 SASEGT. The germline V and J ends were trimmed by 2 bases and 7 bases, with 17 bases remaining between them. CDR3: CASSEPRQGLTGYTF. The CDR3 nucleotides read TGTGCCAGCAGTGAACCCCGGCAGGGTTTAACTGGCTACACCTTC.

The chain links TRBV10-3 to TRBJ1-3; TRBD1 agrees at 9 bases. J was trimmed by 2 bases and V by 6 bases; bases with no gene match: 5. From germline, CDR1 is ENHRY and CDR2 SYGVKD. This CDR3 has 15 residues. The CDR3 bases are TGTGCCATCAGAAGGACAGGGGTGGCTGGAAACACCATATATTTT. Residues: CAIRRTGVAGNTIYF.